Presented here are 21 T cell receptor beta chains from one specimen sequenced in a study of CD8+ T cells in alopecia areata. CD4+ cells of about 5 patients were subjected to sorting into CD25+CD127- cells. Once RNA had been extracted, it was reverse transcribed into cDNA to act as the sequencing template. Profiling relied on immunoSEQ multiplex PCR, and the TCRdb table lists in-frame clones only, not all of them. The data hold 30,000 to 40,000 clones, with less than 55% observed a single time. Specimen: CD4+ Tregs sorted from blood. All receptors come from a human donor with alopecia areata.

This chain links TRBV2 with TRBJ1-1; D gene uncertain. Trimming took off 8 bases at V and 0 bases at J, with 7 bases between the two ends. Germline V gene sequence: CDR1 SNHLY, CDR2 FYNNEI. The length of the CDR3 is 12 residues. The CDR3 here is CASQKMNTEAFF. The CDR3 DNA follows: TGTGCCAGCCAAAAAATGAACACTGAAGCTTTCTTT.

The chain links TRBV7-6 to TRBJ2-2, with D uncertain. Trimming pared 8 bases from V and 6 bases from J, leaving 16 bases between. The CDR3 runs 14 residues. CDR1 and CDR2 from the germline V gene are SGHVS and FNYEAQ. The CDR3 protein is CASSSRRDAGELFF. CDR3 bases: TGTGCCAGCTCATCGAGGCGAGACGCCGGGGAGCTGTTTTTT.

The rearrangement joins TRBV27 to TRBJ2-7; possibly TRBD2 for D (6 bases). CDR1 is MNHEY, CDR2 SMNVEV, per germline (reference sequence). This CDR3 region has 13 residues. Trimming took 6 bases from V and 6 from J, leaving 15 bases between them. The CDR3 is CASSTLDGGEQYF. The CDR3 region has the DNA TGTGCCAGCAGCACCCTCGACGGGGGCGAGCAGTACTTC.

The chain carries TRBV7-4 and TRBJ2-7; D is unclear. The CDR3 consists of 15 residues. V lost 5 bases to trimming and J lost 3 bases, with 17 bases between them. Germline CDR1 SGHVT, CDR2 SQSDAQ. CDR3 coding DNA: TGTGCCAGCAGCCATCGGTGTAGGTATTACTACGAGCAGTACTTC. Amino acids: CASSHRCRYYYEQYF.

The V call is TRBV2, the J call TRBJ1-5; D not certain. The CDR3 runs to 10 residues. Germline V gene lookup returns CDR1 SNHLY and CDR2 FYNNEI. Trimming cost V 8 bases and J 5 bases, with 4 bases left between them. This CDR3 is CASGDQPQHF. CDR3 nucleotide sequence: TGTGCCAGCGGGGATCAGCCCCAGCATTTT.

The chain recombines TRBV29-1 with TRBJ2-3; no clear D gene. Looked up from germline, CDR1 is SQVTM and CDR2 is ANQGSEA. V dropped 4 bases and J dropped 3 bases, with 2 bases sitting between them. The CDR3 is 10 amino acids. The CDR3 DNA follows: TGCAGCGTTGCTACAGATACGCAGTATTTT. Residues: CSVATDTQYF.

The chain recombines TRBV5-1 with TRBJ2-5, with 9 bases that match TRBD1. With V trimmed by 2 bases and J by 4 bases, 6 bases remained unmatched. This CDR3 comprises 15 residues. From germline, CDR1 is SGHRS and CDR2 YFSETQ. The CDR3 DNA reads TGCGCCAGCAGCTTCGGGACAGGGTTGGGAGAGACCCAGTACTTC. Protein sequence: CASSFGTGLGETQYF. Complete variable domain (other parts from reference TRBV5-1 and TRBJ2-5): KAGVTQTPRYLIKTRGQQVTLSCSPISGHRSVSWYQQTPGQGLQFLFEYFSETQRNKGNFPGRFSGRQFSNSRSEMNVSTLELGDSALYLCASSFGTGLGETQYFGPGTRLLVL.

The J gene is TRBJ1-2, the V gene TRBV7-2; D is undetermined. The germline V and J ends were trimmed by 2 bases and 4 bases, with 14 bases remaining between them. Per the germline V gene, CDR1 is SGHTA and CDR2 is FQGNSA. The CDR3 consists of 15 residues. The DNA of the CDR3 is TGTGCCAGCAGCTTAAGAGTTCCCGGAGGCTATGGCTACACCTTC. It codes for CASSLRVPGGYGYTF.

This clone has just a few counts. The chain carries TRBV19 and TRBJ2-1; no firm D call. Trimming took off 5 bases at V and 0 bases at J, with 8 bases between the two ends. There are 14 residues in the CDR3. Germline V gene data show CDR1 as LNHDA and CDR2 as SQIVND (reference sequence). The DNA of the CDR3 is TGTGCCAGTAGTGTTGACACCTCCTACAATGAGCAGTTCTTC. Translating gives CASSVDTSYNEQFF.

V and J are TRBV6-1 and TRBJ2-3; D is undetermined. Per the germline V gene, CDR1 is MNHNS and CDR2 is SASEGT. There are 17 residues in the CDR3. The V end was cut by 2 bases, the J end by 2 bases, with 17 bases between. CDR3 protein: CASSEQPWVADTDTQYF. The CDR3 bases are TGTGCCAGCAGTGAACAGCCCTGGGTGGCAGACACAGATACGCAGTATTTT.

This clone has more than one count but fewer than ten. The DNA for the CDR3 is TGTGCCAGTAGTCCAAACCTCCGACTAGCGGGAGGGCAACATGAGCAGTTCTTC. Its protein product is CASSPNLRLAGGQHEQFF. This chain joins TRBV19 and TRBJ2-1; 14 bases are a match to TRBD2. This CDR3 region has 18 residues. The trim removed 5 bases at V and 8 bases at J, leaving 14 bases unmatched. CDR1 and CDR2 (germline): LNHDA, SQIVND (reference sequence).

This chain connects TRBV5-6 to TRBJ1-2; D gene unclear. Looked up from germline, CDR1 is SGHDT and CDR2 is YYEEEE. CDR3 length: 13 residues. Trimming removed 4 bases from V and 5 bases from J, with 12 bases in between. CDR3 DNA sequence: TGTGCCAGCAGCCCCCAGCCCCCTTATGGCTACACCTTC. This sequence encodes CASSPQPPYGYTF.

There are a few counts of this clone. The chain recombines TRBV10-3 with TRBJ2-7, with TRBD1 identical over 10 bases. The CDR3 sequence is 14 residues long. J gave up 9 bases and V 6 bases, and 11 bases lay outside the gene matches. Looked up from germline, CDR1 is ENHRY and CDR2 is SYGVKD. CDR3 sequence reads: CAIRAGTGDVWQYF. For the CDR3, the DNA is TGTGCCATCAGAGCCGGGACAGGGGATGTGTGGCAGTACTTC.

The sample holds a few counts of this clone. The chain recombines TRBV7-3 with TRBJ2-2; weak D call: TRBD2 (6 bases). Deletions cut 7 bases from V and 2 bases from J, with 11 bases between. The germline gives CDR1 SGHTA, CDR2 FQGTGA. This CDR3 is 14 amino acids long. The CDR3 sequence: CASTIAANTGELFF. CDR3 DNA: TGTGCCAGCACCATAGCGGCTAACACCGGGGAGCTGTTTTTT. Together with reference TRBV7-3 and TRBJ2-2, the CDR3 gives the full variable domain: GAGVSQTPSNKVTEKGKYVELRCDPISGHTALYWYRQSLGQGPEFLIYFQGTGAADDSGLPNDRFFAVRPEGSVSTLKIQRTERGDSAVYLCASTIAANTGELFFGEGSRLTVL.

The chain uses TRBV2 and TRBJ2-1; either TRBD1 or TRBD2 may fit D (5 bases each). Trimming cost V 2 bases and J 9 bases, with 14 bases left between them. CDR3 length: 14 residues. Per the germline V gene, CDR1 is SNHLY and CDR2 is FYNNEI. The CDR3 nucleotides are TGTGCCAGCAGTGAATCGCTCCCAGGGACTGAGCAGTTCTTC. This gives the protein CASSESLPGTEQFF. Full variable domain (missing parts from reference TRBV2 and TRBJ2-1): EPEVTQTPSHQVTQMGQEVILRCVPISNHLYFYWYRQILGQKVEFLVSFYNNEISEKSEIFDDQFSVERPDGSNFTLKIRSTKLEDSAMYFCASSESLPGTEQFFGPGTRLTVL.

This clone has a handful of counts. The chain has TRBV4-1 and TRBJ2-3; tentative D call: TRBD1 (6 bases). The germline V gene has CDR1 MGHRA and CDR2 YSYEKL. Trimming pared 1 base from V and 1 base from J, leaving 18 bases between. This CDR3 has 18 residues. The CDR3: CASSQGRIGGIGTDTQYF. CDR3 nucleotides: TGCGCCAGCAGCCAAGGGAGGATAGGGGGAATTGGCACAGATACGCAGTATTTT.

The count of this clone is one. The J gene is TRBJ2-2, the V gene TRBV2; maybe TRBD1 (5 bases). The V end was cut by 4 bases, the J end by 7 bases, with 13 bases between. Per germline, CDR1 SNHLY and CDR2 FYNNEI. CDR3 length equals 14 residues. This CDR3 reads CASSVDRDGGELFF. DNA for the CDR3: TGTGCCAGCAGTGTCGACAGAGACGGCGGGGAGCTGTTTTTT.

The chain is built from TRBV27 and TRBJ1-6; no firm D call. In germline, CDR1 is MNHEY, CDR2 SMNVEV (reference sequence). Trimming left V 2 bases short and J 3 bases short, with 11 bases between. The CDR3 spans 16 residues. DNA for the CDR3: TGTGCCAGCAGTTTAAGAACAGTGGGCTATAATTCACCCCTCCACTTT. Its translation is CASSLRTVGYNSPLHF.

The rearrangement links TRBV6-1 to TRBJ1-5, with D hard to call. CDR1 is MNHNS and CDR2 is SASEGT in the germline V gene. Trimming shortened V by 2 bases and J by 6 bases, and 14 bases separated the two germline ends. CDR3 length: 15 amino acids. The CDR3 region is CASSERLSGVQPQHF. The CDR3 nucleotides read TGTGCCAGCAGTGAAAGGCTCTCGGGAGTTCAGCCCCAGCATTTT.

This clone was observed a few times. The chain recombines TRBV29-1 with TRBJ2-7, with TRBD2 as a possible D gene (5 bases). CDR1 SQVTM and CDR2 ANQGSEA come from the germline V gene. This CDR3 is 13 amino acids long. The germline V and J ends were trimmed by 2 bases and 1 base, with 9 bases remaining between them. CDR3 region: CSVERGSSYEQYF. CDR3 in DNA: TGCAGCGTTGAAAGAGGGTCATCCTACGAGCAGTACTTC.

This clone was observed once. The genes are TRBV29-1 and TRBJ2-7, with D unresolved. V lost 4 bases and J lost 4, with 11 bases in between. The CDR3 totals 12 residues. Germline CDR1 reads SQVTM; CDR2 reads ANQGSEA. CDR3 in DNA: TGCAGCGTTGCACCCGAACCATACGAGCAGTACTTC. Its translation: CSVAPEPYEQYF.